This TCR beta chain was sequenced in a study of regulatory T cells in long-lasting Graves disease. Time point described: newly diagnosed GD, antithyroid drugs for less than 3 months. PBMC RNA served as the TCR library source. Arm-PCR of CDR3 regions and iRepertoire HTBI primers were used to build TCR beta libraries. MiXCR was run by TCRdb on the multiplex PCR reads, yielding one entry per CDR3 protein. Among roughly 610,000 distinct CDR3 sequences listed, around 15% were seen once. The same specimen was also included in a second study, on T cells in Graves' hyperthyroidism and ophthalmopathy.

The input for sequencing was peripheral blood mononuclear cells (PBMCs), taken at new diagnosis, from a patient treated with antithyroid drugs. The TCR comes from a woman aged 25 to 39 with Graves disease.

CDR3: CASTTSDTPSRNTQYF. As DNA, the CDR3 is TGTGCCAGCACCACCTCCGATACACCGAGCAGGAATACGCAGTATTTT. The V call is TRBV6-2 or TRBV6-3, the J call TRBJ2-3; D uncertain. Per germline, CDR1 MNHEY and CDR2 SVGEGT. The CDR3 is 16 amino acids. Trimming cost V 7 bases and J 7 bases, with 24 bases left between them.